What follows are 27 T cell receptor beta chains derived from one specimen sequenced in a study of blood T cell repertoires in COVID-19. The table came from immunoSEQ multiplex PCR; TCRdb's copy has only in-frame clones and leaves some out. Counted here are roughly 100,000 clones, less than 85% occurring once; the ten biggest clones make up 20% to 25%. The specimen sequenced was peripheral blood. The receptors derive from a man aged 70 or older with active or convalescent COVID-19.

The V and J genes are TRBV28 and TRBJ1-1; no clear D. The length of the CDR3 is 14 residues. V was pared by 6 bases and J by 3 bases, with 14 bases between. Germline-derived CDR1 and CDR2 are MDHEN and SYDVKM. CDR3 in DNA: TGTGCCAGCAGCCCCCCACCGAGGGACACTGAAGCTTTCTTT. Protein product: CASSPPPRDTEAFF.

This clone has more than one count but fewer than ten. The chain couples TRBV28 to TRBJ1-2; 7 bases are a match to TRBD1. V shed 5 bases and J 0 bases; nucleotides not matched to a gene: 18. Germline loops: CDR1 MDHEN, CDR2 SYDVKM. The CDR3 spans 19 residues. CDR3 loop: CASSQLLGQALTPNYGYTF. The CDR3 DNA sequence: TGTGCCAGCAGTCAACTATTAGGACAGGCCCTGACTCCTAACTATGGCTACACCTTC.

The rearrangement joins TRBV2 to TRBJ2-7, with D tentatively TRBD2 (5 bases). This CDR3 has 13 residues. V lost 6 bases to trimming and J lost 2 bases, with 11 bases between them. The germline V gene encodes CDR1 SNHLY and CDR2 FYNNEI. The CDR3 region has the DNA TGTGCCAGCAGAGGCAGGCGGGCCTACGAGCAGTACTTC. Its protein product is CASRGRRAYEQYF.

This clone showed up just once. The chain is built from TRBV6-2 or TRBV6-3 and TRBJ2-7; D may be TRBD1 (5 bases). The CDR3 is 16 residues long. CDR1 is MNHEY and CDR2 is SVGEGT in the germline V gene. The V and J ends lost 0 bases and 3 bases respectively, with 15 bases between them. The CDR3 here is CASSYSQTVPNYEQYF. The CDR3 bases are TGTGCCAGCAGTTACTCCCAGACAGTACCAAACTACGAGCAGTACTTC.

This clone was counted a few times. The chain combines TRBV27 with TRBJ2-2, with TRBD2 identical over 9 bases. The CDR3 length is 20 residues. V was pared by 6 bases and J by 1 base, with 18 bases of the junction left unmatched. Germline CDR1 reads MNHEY; CDR2 reads SMNVEV (reference sequence). CDR3 sequence reads: CASSTPPRGSGGQNTGELFF. For the CDR3, the DNA is TGTGCCAGCAGCACACCGCCACGGGGTAGCGGGGGACAGAACACCGGGGAGCTGTTTTTT.

This clone was observed a handful of times. The V and J genes are TRBV18 and TRBJ1-5; TRBD1 agrees at 9 bases. The J segment lost 7 bases and the V segment lost 3 bases, leaving 10 bases of the junction unmatched. Germline assignment: CDR1 KGHSH and CDR2 LQKENI. The CDR3 length is 16 residues. The CDR3 nucleotides read TGTGCCAGCTCACCGATGGGGGACAGGGCAAACCAGCCCCAGCATTTT. It specifies CASSPMGDRANQPQHF.

The chain joins TRBV28 to TRBJ2-1, with D possibly being TRBD1 (7 bases). CDR1 is MDHEN and CDR2 is SYDVKM in the germline V gene. This CDR3 contains 14 residues. Trimming removed 6 bases at V and 1 base at J, with 10 bases between. DNA of the CDR3: TGTGCCAGCAGCCCAGGGGGGTCCTACAATGAGCAGTTCTTC. Residues: CASSPGGSYNEQFF.

The chain couples TRBV6-6 to TRBJ1-5; 7 bases map to TRBD1. CDR1 and CDR2 from the germline V gene are MNHNY and SVGAGI (reference sequence). The CDR3 has 14 residues. V shed 6 bases and J 4 bases; nucleotides not matched to a gene: 6. This CDR3 is CASSKGQLNQPQHF. The CDR3 DNA reads TGTGCCAGCAGCAAGGGACAGTTAAATCAGCCCCAGCATTTT.

The gene calls are TRBV19 and TRBJ2-3; D remains unclear. Trimming removed 3 bases at V and 4 bases at J, with 14 bases between. Germline lookup yields CDR1 LNHDA and CDR2 SQIVND (reference sequence). The CDR3 has 15 residues. CDR3 loop: CASSIVDSRPDTQYF. In DNA, the CDR3 is TGTGCCAGTAGTATTGTGGATAGCAGACCAGATACGCAGTATTTT.

The chain links TRBV7-9 to TRBJ2-7, with D unclear. The CDR3 is 11 amino acids. With 10 bases removed from V and 6 bases from J, the gap between germline ends came to 13 bases. Germline V gene sequence: CDR1 SEHNR, CDR2 FQNEAQ (reference sequence). The CDR3 spells CATSQASEQYF. Written as DNA, the CDR3 is TGTGCCACCTCACAAGCTAGCGAGCAGTACTTC.

The rearrangement links TRBV5-1 to TRBJ1-1; 9 bases agree with TRBD1. The trim removed 2 bases at V and 4 bases at J, leaving 3 bases unmatched. This CDR3 comprises 14 residues. The germline gives CDR1 SGHRS, CDR2 YFSETQ. The CDR3 sequence: CASSLDRGGTEAFF. The CDR3 DNA reads as TGCGCCAGCAGCTTAGACAGGGGGGGCACTGAAGCTTTCTTT.

This clone has only a few counts. This sequence joins TRBV5-4 and TRBJ1-6, with a weak D call TRBD1 (5 bases). The V gene lost 2 bases and the J gene lost 0 bases, with 12 bases spanning the gap. The germline V gene encodes CDR1 SGHNT and CDR2 YYREEE (reference sequence). The CDR3 is made up of 17 amino acids. For the CDR3, the DNA is TGTGCCAGCAGCTTCGGAGGGACTAGCTCCTATAATTCACCCCTCCACTTT. This codes for CASSFGGTSSYNSPLHF.

The chain combines TRBV3-1 (or the pseudogene TRBV3-2) with TRBJ1-2, with D possibly being TRBD1 (6 bases). CDR3 length equals 15 residues. V lost 6 bases, J lost 6 bases, and 20 bases lay in between. Germline V lookup: CDR1 LGHDT, CDR2 YNNKEL (reference sequence). This CDR3 is CASSHMVRGRNGYTF. CDR3 nucleotides: TGTGCCAGCAGTCATATGGTCAGGGGAAGGAATGGCTACACCTTC.

The chain joins TRBV6-5 to TRBJ2-4; TRBD1 agrees at 7 bases. With 0 bases clipped from V and 5 bases from J, the junction kept 4 bases outside the gene matches. The V gene's germline CDR1 is MNHEY and CDR2 SVGAGI. The CDR3 totals 15 residues. CDR3 nucleotide sequence: TGTGCCAGCAGTTACTCGAGGGGGCTTGAAAACATTCAGTACTTC. It specifies CASSYSRGLENIQYF.

This sequence joins TRBV19 and TRBJ1-3; the D gene is possibly TRBD1 (6 bases). Trimming took off 7 bases at V and 0 bases at J, with 13 bases between the two ends. The CDR3 spans 15 residues. Germline assignment: CDR1 LNHDA and CDR2 SQIVND (reference sequence). CDR3 protein: CASTTGQSSGNTIYF. DNA for the CDR3: TGTGCCAGTACCACCGGACAGTCCTCTGGAAACACCATATATTTT.

This chain connects TRBV5-1 to TRBJ2-1; 7 positions agree with TRBD1. The CDR3 runs to 15 residues. The J segment lost 1 base and the V segment lost 2 bases, leaving 3 bases of the junction unmatched. Germline V gene lookup returns CDR1 SGHRS and CDR2 YFSETQ. CDR3 coding DNA: TGCGCCAGCAGCTTACAGACAGGGTCCTACAATGAGCAGTTCTTC. It codes for CASSLQTGSYNEQFF.

The CDR3 sequence: CASSPAPTGWGANVLTF. The CDR3, as DNA: TGCGCCAGCAGCCCCGCCCCTACAGGGTGGGGGGCCAACGTCCTGACTTTC. V is TRBV5-1 and J is TRBJ2-6; weak D call: TRBD1 (6 bases). The CDR3 totals 17 residues. Trimming removed 4 bases at V and 4 bases at J, with 18 bases between. Germline V gives CDR1 SGHRS, CDR2 YFSETQ. The complete variable domain, with remaining parts taken from reference TRBV5-1 and TRBJ2-6, reads KAGVTQTPRYLIKTRGQQVTLSCSPISGHRSVSWYQQTPGQGLQFLFEYFSETQRNKGNFPGRFSGRQFSNSRSEMNVSTLELGDSALYLCASSPAPTGWGANVLTFGAGSRLTVL.

In DNA form, the CDR3 reads TGTGCCAGCAGCACTGACCTGACAGGGCTAGCTAACTATGGCTACACCTTC. It encodes CASSTDLTGLANYGYTF. The chain is built from TRBV7-2 and TRBJ1-2; 7 bases are shared with TRBD1. CDR1 is SGHTA, CDR2 FQGNSA, per germline. V was pared by 5 bases and J by 0 bases, with 12 bases of the junction left unmatched. The CDR3 runs 17 residues.

The CDR3 DNA reads TGTGCCAGTAGGCCCACCGGGACAGGGAATTCACCCCTCCACTTT. Its translation is CASRPTGTGNSPLHF. The chain uses TRBV19 and TRBJ1-6; 9 bases fit TRBD1. The V gene's germline CDR1 is LNHDA and CDR2 SQIVND (reference sequence). CDR3 length equals 15 residues. J was trimmed by 7 bases and V by 6 bases; bases with no gene match: 7.

CDR3 nucleotides: TGTGCCAGCAGTTACCCGGGACTTGGGGCTTTCTTT. It specifies CASSYPGLGAFF. V gene TRBV6-5 combines with J gene TRBJ1-1, with D possibly being TRBD1 (5 bases). The germline gives CDR1 MNHEY, CDR2 SVGAGI. There are 12 residues in the CDR3. V lost 2 bases, J lost 11 bases, and 12 bases lay in between.

This clone showed up just once. This chain connects TRBV5-1 to TRBJ1-6, with 8 bases fitting TRBD1. Germline trimming cut 2 bases from V and 8 bases from J; bases unmatched to any gene: 3. The CDR3 runs 14 residues. CDR1 and CDR2 (germline): SGHRS, YFSETQ. CDR3 sequence: CASSLETGDSPLHF. In nucleotides, the CDR3 is TGCGCCAGCAGCTTAGAGACAGGGGATTCACCCCTCCACTTT. The full variable domain, in which reference TRBV5-1 and TRBJ1-6 provide the parts outside the CDR3, is KAGVTQTPRYLIKTRGQQVTLSCSPISGHRSVSWYQQTPGQGLQFLFEYFSETQRNKGNFPGRFSGRQFSNSRSEMNVSTLELGDSALYLCASSLETGDSPLHFGNGTRLTVT.

The chain uses TRBV5-4 and TRBJ1-5; no firm D call. There are 15 residues in the CDR3. The germline CDR1 and CDR2 sequences are SGHNT and YYREEE (reference sequence). Trimming removed 2 bases from V and 2 bases from J, with 11 bases in between. The CDR3 here is CASSLDPGGNQPQHF. The CDR3 coding sequence is TGTGCCAGCAGCTTAGACCCCGGGGGCAATCAGCCCCAGCATTTT.

V and J are TRBV5-1 and TRBJ1-4; D not resolved. The germline V gene has CDR1 SGHRS and CDR2 YFSETQ. With 4 bases removed from V and 0 bases from J, the gap between germline ends came to 4 bases. The CDR3 runs 13 residues. In DNA form, the CDR3 reads TGCGCCAGCAGCCTTGCAACTAATGAAAAACTGTTTTTT. Translation gives CASSLATNEKLFF.

Worth noting for this clone: The sample holds other DNA sequences that translate to the same CDR3. V usage is TRBV7-9 and J usage is TRBJ1-1; 8 bases are shared with TRBD1. The V gene end was trimmed by 6 bases and the J gene end by 4 bases; junction bases not matched to a gene: 4. Germline V CDR1 and CDR2: SEHNR, FQNEAQ (reference sequence). CDR3 length equals 13 residues. CDR3 coding DNA: TGTGCCAGCAGTTTACAGGGGGGCACTGAAGCTTTCTTT. Its protein product is CASSLQGGTEAFF.

This chain connects TRBV30 to TRBJ1-2, with 9 bases matching TRBD1. V trimming: 5 bases; J trimming: 4 bases; junction bases outside the gene matches: 5. Germline-derived CDR1 and CDR2 are GTSNPN and SVGIG (reference sequence). This CDR3 has 13 amino acids. The CDR3: CAWALGQGYGYTF. The CDR3 DNA reads TGTGCCTGGGCTTTGGGACAGGGCTATGGCTACACCTTC.

This clone was counted a single time. V is TRBV25-1 and J is TRBJ1-3; no reliable D call. V was pared by 1 base and J by 0 bases, with 7 bases between. This CDR3 is 15 amino acids long. Per the germline V gene, CDR1 is MGHDK and CDR2 is SYGVNS. CDR3 coding DNA: TGTGCCAGCAGTGAATGGGGAGACTCTGGAAACACCATATATTTT. This gives the protein CASSEWGDSGNTIYF.

For the CDR3, the DNA is TGCGCCAGCAGCTTGAGCGGGCAGGGCACTGAAGCTTTCTTT. Its protein product is CASSLSGQGTEAFF. This chain joins TRBV5-1 and TRBJ1-1, with D possibly TRBD1 on 5 matching bases. Trimming cost V 1 base and J 4 bases, with 11 bases left between them. Germline CDR1 is SGHRS and CDR2 is YFSETQ. The CDR3 spans 14 residues.